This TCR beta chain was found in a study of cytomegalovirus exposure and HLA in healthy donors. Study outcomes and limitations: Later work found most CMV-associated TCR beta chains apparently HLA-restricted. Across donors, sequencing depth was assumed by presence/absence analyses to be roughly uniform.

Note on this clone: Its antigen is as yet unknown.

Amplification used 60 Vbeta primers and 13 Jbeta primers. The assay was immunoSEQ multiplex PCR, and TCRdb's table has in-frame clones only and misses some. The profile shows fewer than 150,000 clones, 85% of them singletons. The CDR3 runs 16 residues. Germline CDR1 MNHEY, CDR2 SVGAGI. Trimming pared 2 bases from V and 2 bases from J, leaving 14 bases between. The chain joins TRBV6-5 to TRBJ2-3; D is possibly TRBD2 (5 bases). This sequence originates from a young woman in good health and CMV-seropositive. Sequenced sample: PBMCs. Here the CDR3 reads CASSYQPTTFTDTQYF. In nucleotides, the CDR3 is TGTGCCAGCAGTTACCAGCCGACTACTTTCACAGATACGCAGTATTTT.